This is a list of T cell receptor beta chains from one sample in a study of cytomegalovirus exposure and HLA in healthy donors. The method was immunoSEQ multiplex PCR; TCRdb's version includes in-frame clones alone and lacks a portion of them. Of 150,000 to 200,000 clones listed, roughly 75% were seen once; the top ten hold roughly 8.2%. The sample consisted of PBMCs. These receptor sequences come from a woman aged 40 to 55 in good health and CMV-seropositive. Each CDR3 is given with its conserved first and last residue. The order of the fields is D gene, clone size, V gene, J gene, CDR3 DNA, CDR3 protein. The D gene is left open where the match is weak. Clone sizes are given selectively: once, few, many, or a class where the clone is expanded.

d_gene: -; abundance: -; v_gene: TRBV20-1; j_gene: TRBJ1-2; CDR3nt: TGCAGTGCTGCCCTATCAATCGGCTACACCTTC; CDR3aa: CSAALSIGYTF
d_gene: TRBD1; abundance: -; v_gene: TRBV9; j_gene: TRBJ2-2; CDR3nt: TGTGCCAGCAGCGTTGGACCGGGACAGGGTCCCGGTCCCAACACCGGGGAGCTGTTTTTT; CDR3aa: CASSVGPGQGPGPNTGELFF
d_gene: TRBD1; abundance: -; v_gene: TRBV7-9; j_gene: TRBJ2-3; CDR3nt: TGTGCCAGCAGCATCTCGGGACAGGGGGTAGATACGCAGTATTTT; CDR3aa: CASSISGQGVDTQYF
d_gene: TRBD1; abundance: -; v_gene: TRBV7-7; j_gene: TRBJ2-2; CDR3nt: TGTGCTAGCAGCTCGGGACAGGGTATAGGGACACCCGGGGAGCTGTTTTTT; CDR3aa: CASSSGQGIGTPGELFF
d_gene: TRBD1; abundance: few; v_gene: TRBV28; j_gene: TRBJ1-1; CDR3nt: TGTGCCAGCGTAACCGCCTACAGGGGGCTGGGTAACACTGAAGCTTTCTTT; CDR3aa: CASVTAYRGLGNTEAFF
d_gene: TRBD2; abundance: -; v_gene: TRBV7-9; j_gene: TRBJ2-3; CDR3nt: TGTGCCAGCACTCCGGGACTAGCGGGCCGCACAGATACGCAGTATTTT; CDR3aa: CASTPGLAGRTDTQYF
d_gene: -; abundance: -; v_gene: TRBV5-1; j_gene: TRBJ2-7; CDR3nt: TGCGCCAGCTCCCGCGGGGCTCAGGCCTACGAGCAGTACTTC; CDR3aa: CASSRGAQAYEQYF
d_gene: -; abundance: -; v_gene: TRBV2; j_gene: TRBJ2-3; CDR3nt: TGTGCCAGCAGTGAGACTAGTTCTAGCACAGATACGCAGTATTTT; CDR3aa: CASSETSSSTDTQYF
d_gene: TRBD1; abundance: -; v_gene: TRBV7-2; j_gene: TRBJ1-4; CDR3nt: TGTGCCAGCAGCCGGGACAGCGAAAGGTCCGAAAAACTGTTTTTT; CDR3aa: CASSRDSERSEKLFF
d_gene: TRBD2; abundance: -; v_gene: TRBV4-3; j_gene: TRBJ2-3; CDR3nt: TGCGCCAGCAGCCCAAGCGGACCGGGACTAGCGGGAGATGGCACAGATACGCAGTATTTT; CDR3aa: CASSPSGPGLAGDGTDTQYF
d_gene: -; abundance: -; v_gene: TRBV19; j_gene: TRBJ1-5; CDR3nt: TGTGCCAGTAGTGGGGGGGCTCAGCCCCAGCATTTT; CDR3aa: CASSGGAQPQHF
d_gene: -; abundance: -; v_gene: TRBV6-6; j_gene: TRBJ1-3; CDR3nt: TGTGCCAGCAGTTACGGGCCTAACTCTGGAAACACCATATATTTT; CDR3aa: CASSYGPNSGNTIYF
d_gene: TRBD1; abundance: few; v_gene: TRBV6-5; j_gene: TRBJ2-7; CDR3nt: TGTGCCAGCAGTTACAACCGACAGGGGGCCTACGAGCAGTACTTC; CDR3aa: CASSYNRQGAYEQYF
d_gene: -; abundance: -; v_gene: TRBV25-1; j_gene: TRBJ2-7; CDR3nt: TGTGCCAGCAGCGGGGAAACCTACGAGCAGTACTTC; CDR3aa: CASSGETYEQYF
d_gene: -; abundance: -; v_gene: TRBV18; j_gene: TRBJ1-1; CDR3nt: TGTGCCAGCTCACCACGGAGGGGTGTGGACACTGAAGCTTTCTTT; CDR3aa: CASSPRRGVDTEAFF
d_gene: -; abundance: -; v_gene: TRBV6-6; j_gene: TRBJ1-3; CDR3nt: TGTGCCAGCAAATATGGGAGCTCTGGAAACACCATATATTTT; CDR3aa: CASKYGSSGNTIYF
d_gene: -; abundance: few; v_gene: TRBV4-3; j_gene: TRBJ1-2; CDR3nt: TGCGCCAGCAGCCGACAAGCGGGCAGCGGCTACACCTTC; CDR3aa: CASSRQAGSGYTF
d_gene: -; abundance: -; v_gene: TRBV7-9; j_gene: TRBJ1-5; CDR3nt: TGTGCCAGCACTAAAGCGGGTGTGGGGACTCCGAATCAGCCCCAGCATTTT; CDR3aa: CASTKAGVGTPNQPQHF
d_gene: TRBD2; abundance: -; v_gene: TRBV6-5; j_gene: TRBJ2-7; CDR3nt: TGTGCCAGCAGTTATTCACTAGCGAGCGAGCAGTACTTC; CDR3aa: CASSYSLASEQYF
d_gene: TRBD2; abundance: -; v_gene: TRBV7-8; j_gene: TRBJ2-3; CDR3nt: TGTGCCAGCAGCCTTAGCGGGGCCGGGGCAGATACGCAGTATTTT; CDR3aa: CASSLSGAGADTQYF
d_gene: -; abundance: once; v_gene: TRBV28; j_gene: TRBJ1-5; CDR3nt: TGTGCCAGCAGTTTAGTGAGGAGCAATCAGCCCCAGCATTTT; CDR3aa: CASSLVRSNQPQHF
d_gene: TRBD2; abundance: -; v_gene: TRBV27; j_gene: TRBJ2-1; CDR3nt: TGTGCCAGCGGGAGGGCCGTTGATGAGCAGTTCTTC; CDR3aa: CASGRAVDEQFF
d_gene: TRBD1; abundance: -; v_gene: TRBV25-1; j_gene: TRBJ2-7; CDR3nt: TGTGCCAGCATGAGGTCTCCGGGACAGGGGTCCTACGAGCAGTACTTC; CDR3aa: CASMRSPGQGSYEQYF
d_gene: TRBD1; abundance: -; v_gene: TRBV19; j_gene: TRBJ2-3; CDR3nt: TGTGCCAGTAGTATACAGACAGGGAGCACAGATACGCAGTATTTT; CDR3aa: CASSIQTGSTDTQYF
d_gene: -; abundance: -; v_gene: TRBV10-3; j_gene: TRBJ2-3; CDR3nt: TGTGCCATCAGTGATACCACAGGGGGGGCAGCTACGCAGTATTTT; CDR3aa: CAISDTTGGAATQYF
d_gene: -; abundance: once; v_gene: TRBV30; j_gene: TRBJ1-3; CDR3nt: TGTGCCCTGGAGGGCACGAACTCTGGAAACACCATATATTTT; CDR3aa: CALEGTNSGNTIYF
d_gene: -; abundance: -; v_gene: TRBV10-3; j_gene: TRBJ2-7; CDR3nt: TGTGCCATCAGTGAGTCGACTAAGGGTTGGTCCTACGAGCAGTACTTC; CDR3aa: CAISESTKGWSYEQYF
d_gene: TRBD2; abundance: few; v_gene: TRBV27; j_gene: TRBJ2-7; CDR3nt: TGTGCCAGCAGTCTCCGACTAGCGGGGTCCTACGAGCAGTACTTC; CDR3aa: CASSLRLAGSYEQYF
d_gene: -; abundance: once; v_gene: TRBV7-2; j_gene: TRBJ1-2; CDR3nt: TGTGCCAGCAGCCCTAGAAGAGGACAGCTTAACTATGGCTACACCTTC; CDR3aa: CASSPRRGQLNYGYTF
d_gene: -; abundance: -; v_gene: TRBV5-5; j_gene: TRBJ2-7; CDR3nt: TGTGCCAGCAGCCATGCAGGGGAGCAGTACTTC; CDR3aa: CASSHAGEQYF
d_gene: TRBD2; abundance: few; v_gene: TRBV30; j_gene: TRBJ2-7; CDR3nt: TGTGCCTGGAGCCCGGGACTAGCTTACGAGCAGTACTTC; CDR3aa: CAWSPGLAYEQYF
d_gene: TRBD1; abundance: -; v_gene: TRBV4-1; j_gene: TRBJ2-2; CDR3nt: TGTGCCAGCAGCCAAGGGGGCGGAGAAACCGGGGAGCTGTTTTTT; CDR3aa: CASSQGGGETGELFF
d_gene: -; abundance: -; v_gene: TRBV19; j_gene: TRBJ1-2; CDR3nt: TGTGCCAGTAGCCACGGTGTGATGAATGGCTACACCTTC; CDR3aa: CASSHGVMNGYTF
d_gene: TRBD1; abundance: -; v_gene: TRBV28; j_gene: TRBJ2-2; CDR3nt: TGTGCCAGCAGTTTAGGGGGATCGACAGGGGACACCGGGGAGCTGTTTTTT; CDR3aa: CASSLGGSTGDTGELFF
d_gene: TRBD1; abundance: -; v_gene: TRBV28; j_gene: TRBJ1-1; CDR3nt: TGTGCCAGCAGGGTACAGGGGAGCTGGGGCACTGAAGCTTTCTTT; CDR3aa: CASRVQGSWGTEAFF